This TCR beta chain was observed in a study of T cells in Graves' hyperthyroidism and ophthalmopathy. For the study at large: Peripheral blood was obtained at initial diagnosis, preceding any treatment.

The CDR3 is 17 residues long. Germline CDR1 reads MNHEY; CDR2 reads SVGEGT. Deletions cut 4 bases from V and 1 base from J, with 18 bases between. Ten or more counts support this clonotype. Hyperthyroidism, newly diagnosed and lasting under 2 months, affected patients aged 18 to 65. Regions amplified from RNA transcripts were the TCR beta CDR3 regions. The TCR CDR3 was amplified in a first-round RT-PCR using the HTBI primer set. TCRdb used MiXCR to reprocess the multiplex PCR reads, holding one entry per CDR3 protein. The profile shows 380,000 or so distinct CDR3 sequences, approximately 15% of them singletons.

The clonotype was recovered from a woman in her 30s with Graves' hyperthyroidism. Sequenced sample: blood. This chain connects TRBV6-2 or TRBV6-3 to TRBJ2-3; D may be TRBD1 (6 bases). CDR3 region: CASSSHRDTFRTDTQYF. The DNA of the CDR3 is TGTGCCAGCAGTTCTCACCGGGACACCTTCCGCACAGATACGCAGTATTTT.